This T cell receptor (beta chain) originates from a study of memory CD4+ T cells and cytomegalovirus serostatus. Study-wide findings and caveats: Suggested: most of the CMV-linked TCR signature lies in CD4+ memory cells.

Comment on this clone: Its antigen is as yet unknown.

Repertoires were generated with immunoSEQ multiplex PCR, while TCRdb's copy carries only in-frame clones and drops some. Of 55,000 or so clones in the sample, about 80% are singletons; the top ten hold 1.3% to 1.5%. The J segment lost 0 bases and the V segment lost 6 bases, leaving 10 bases of the junction unmatched. In germline, CDR1 is SEHNR, CDR2 FQNEAQ (reference sequence). The CDR3 spans 17 residues. The sort gate was single viable CD3+CD4+CD8-CD45RO+ cells for memory CD4+ T cells. CMV serostatus came from serum IgG against pp150, pp28, p38, p52. CD4+ T cells were isolated by positive magnetic selection.

V is TRBV7-9 and J is TRBJ2-2, with TRBD1 matching over 7 bases. The sample comprised memory CD4+ T cells from blood. This clonotype was sampled from an adult in good health and CMV-seropositive. The CDR3 DNA sequence: TGTGCCAGCAGGCCTCGGGCCGGGACAGCGAACACCGGGGAGCTGTTTTTT. Translated: CASRPRAGTANTGELFF.